What follows are 27 T cell receptor beta chains derived from one specimen sequenced in a study of T cells after yellow fever vaccination. Via MiXCR, TCRdb re-called the 5' RACE reads, giving one row per CDR3 protein. The table has 450,000 to 650,000 distinct CDR3 sequences, about 14% seen once. The sample consisted of PBMCs, taken on the day of the yellow fever booster vaccination. These receptors all stem from a man aged 25 to 40 who received the YFV17D yellow fever vaccine.

This clonotype was counted only a few times. This rearrangement joins TRBV5-1 to TRBJ1-2; the D gene is possibly TRBD1 (5 bases). The CDR3 is made up of 15 amino acids. CDR1 SGHRS and CDR2 YFSETQ come from the germline V gene. V shed 0 bases and J shed 4 bases, with 13 bases lying between them. The CDR3: CASSLDGQGSYGYTF. The CDR3 coding sequence is TGCGCCAGCAGCTTGGATGGTCAGGGAAGCTATGGCTACACCTTC.

This clonotype was counted once. This chain uses TRBV20-1 with TRBJ2-7; no reliable D call. CDR3 length: 13 residues. Trimming removed 3 bases at V and 0 bases at J, with 9 bases between. Germline V CDR1 and CDR2: DFQATT, SNEGSKA (reference sequence). The CDR3 DNA is TGCAGTGCTAGTCCCATTAGCTCCTACGAGCAGTACTTC. Amino acids: CSASPISSYEQYF.

V gene TRBV28 combines with J gene TRBJ2-7; 13 nucleotides line up with TRBD2. The CDR3 has 17 amino acids. Looked up from germline, CDR1 is MDHEN and CDR2 is SYDVKM. The ends lost 3 bases at V and 4 bases at J; junction bases unmatched: 9. CDR3 DNA: TGTGCCAGCAGTTTCGTACTAGCGGGAGGGTCCCCATACGAGCAGTACTTC. This translates into CASSFVLAGGSPYEQYF.

The rearrangement links TRBV20-1 to TRBJ2-3, with TRBD2 matching 8 bases. The CDR3 is 15 amino acids. CDR1 is DFQATT, CDR2 SNEGSKA, per germline (reference sequence). V shed 2 bases and J 1 base; nucleotides not matched to a gene: 5. The CDR3 DNA reads as TGCAGTGCTAGACCGAGCGGGAGTCGCACAGATACGCAGTATTTT. This codes for CSARPSGSRTDTQYF.

This clonotype has more than one count but fewer than ten. The V gene is TRBV6-5, the J gene TRBJ1-5, with TRBD1 identical over 7 bases. V lost 2 bases and J lost 0; bases outside the gene matches: 10. The CDR3 has 18 residues. Germline CDR1 is MNHEY and CDR2 is SVGAGI. The CDR3 spells CASSYILDREYSNQPQHF. The CDR3 DNA is TGTGCCAGCAGTTACATCCTTGACAGGGAATATAGCAATCAGCCCCAGCATTTT.

The chain links TRBV29-1 to TRBJ2-1; 8 nucleotides match TRBD2. The V and J ends lost 3 bases and 8 bases, in that order; junction bases with no gene match: 6. The CDR3 extends over 13 amino acids. CDR1 and CDR2 (germline): SQVTM, ANQGSEA. The chain's CDR3 is CSVEPGGVYEQFF. The CDR3 nucleotides are TGCAGCGTTGAGCCCGGGGGGGTCTATGAGCAGTTCTTC.

This clonotype was seen a few times. This chain links TRBV5-4 with TRBJ2-5; no reliable D call. The CDR3 is 13 residues long. The germline gives CDR1 SGHNT, CDR2 YYREEE (reference sequence). V gave up 2 bases and J gave up 5 bases, with 10 bases separating them. CDR3 region: CASSFFHAETQYF. DNA for the CDR3: TGTGCCAGCAGCTTCTTCCACGCGGAGACCCAGTACTTC.

This clonotype was seen repeatedly, ten times or more. The chain uses TRBV18 and TRBJ2-7, with 8 bases aligning to TRBD1. Per germline, CDR1 KGHSH and CDR2 LQKENI. The CDR3 is made up of 13 amino acids. Germline trimming cut 5 bases from V and 3 bases from J; bases unmatched to any gene: 3. The CDR3 reads CASSYGQGYEQYF. CDR3 in DNA: TGTGCCAGCTCATATGGACAGGGCTACGAGCAGTACTTC.

This clonotype has a handful of counts. The V and J genes are TRBV20-1 and TRBJ2-3, with D unresolved. CDR1 DFQATT and CDR2 SNEGSKA come from the germline V gene (reference sequence). V lost 5 bases, J lost 1 base, and 7 bases lay in between. The CDR3 covers 12 residues. The CDR3, as DNA: TGCAGTGCTTCCGTGGGCACAGATACGCAGTATTTT. It is translated as CSASVGTDTQYF.

This clonotype occurred many times. The J gene is TRBJ1-4, the V gene TRBV11-2, with a possible D match to TRBD1 (5 bases). The V gene's germline CDR1 is SGHAT and CDR2 FQNNGV. The CDR3 is 14 amino acids. Trimming cost V 3 bases and J 7 bases, with 12 bases left between them. The CDR3, as DNA: TGTGCCAGCAGCTTGGGGGGAATGGGTGAAAAACTGTTTTTT. It translates to CASSLGGMGEKLFF.

CDR3 protein: CASILSGFTEAFF. CDR3 coding DNA: TGTGCCAGCATCCTAAGTGGATTCACTGAAGCTTTCTTT. The V and J genes are TRBV28 and TRBJ1-1; no reliable D call. The germline V and J ends were trimmed by 7 bases and 4 bases, with 13 bases remaining between them. The germline gives CDR1 MDHEN, CDR2 SYDVKM. The CDR3 is 13 amino acids.

The chain is built from TRBV7-9 and TRBJ2-1; TRBD2 matches 10 bases. The germline V gene has CDR1 SEHNR and CDR2 FQNEAQ (reference sequence). Trimming took 4 bases from V and 7 from J; bases not matched to a gene: 10. The length of the CDR3 is 16 residues. As DNA, the CDR3 is TGTGCCAGCAGCTGGGGAGCGGGAGGGCCGTGGAATGAGCAGTTCTTC. Encoded protein: CASSWGAGGPWNEQFF.

The gene calls are TRBV5-1 and TRBJ2-5, with D hard to call. Trimming stripped 1 base from V and 5 bases from J, with 12 bases between. The CDR3 totals 14 residues. CDR1 and CDR2 from the germline V gene are SGHRS and YFSETQ. The CDR3 loop reads CASSLTGLRETQYF. Here the CDR3 DNA reads TGCGCCAGCAGCTTGACCGGGCTTAGGGAGACCCAGTACTTC.

This clonotype was counted a few times. V usage is TRBV10-3 and J usage is TRBJ1-1; D is perhaps TRBD1 (5 bases). CDR1 and CDR2 (germline): ENHRY, SYGVKD. The CDR3 has 13 amino acids. V shed 8 bases and J shed 5 bases, with 15 bases lying between them. CDR3 in DNA: TGTGCCATCGGGAGGGACCGTACTACTGAAGCTTTCTTT. Its translation: CAIGRDRTTEAFF.

The rearrangement uses TRBV6-1 and TRBJ2-7; 7 bases fit TRBD1. Germline V gene sequence: CDR1 MNHNS, CDR2 SASEGT. With 5 bases clipped from V and 6 bases from J, the junction kept 10 bases outside the gene matches. The CDR3 contains 14 residues. The CDR3 DNA reads TGTGCCAGCAGTCCACGACAGGGTAGGTTCGAGCAGTACTTC. Encoded protein: CASSPRQGRFEQYF.

This clonotype was detected many times. The genes are TRBV27 and TRBJ2-7, with D uncertain. V was trimmed by 8 bases and J by 4 bases, leaving 3 bases between them. Germline V gene sequence: CDR1 MNHEY, CDR2 SMNVEV (reference sequence). The CDR3 runs 9 residues. The CDR3 region is CASGYEQYF. The CDR3 bases are TGTGCCAGCGGTTACGAGCAGTACTTC.

In this sample, this clonotype turned up many times. This chain uses TRBV7-9 with TRBJ1-1, with TRBD1 matching over 9 bases. Trimming removed 0 bases from V and 7 bases from J; junction bases left unmatched: 9. The CDR3 runs to 16 residues. Germline values: CDR1 SEHNR, CDR2 FQNEAQ (reference sequence). CDR3 sequence reads: CASSLALGTGFLEAFF. The CDR3 DNA reads TGTGCCAGCAGCTTAGCCCTGGGGACAGGGTTCCTTGAAGCTTTCTTT.

Only a few counts were recorded for this clonotype. The chain joins TRBV12-3 or TRBV12-4 to TRBJ2-2; TRBD2 matches at 8 bases. J was trimmed by 6 bases and V by 6 bases; bases with no gene match: 3. The CDR3 extends over 13 amino acids. CDR3 coding DNA: TGTGCCAGCAGAACGGGACTAGCCGGGGAGCTGTTTTTT. Translated: CASRTGLAGELFF.

This sequence joins TRBV5-4 and TRBJ1-4, with 8 bases lining up with TRBD1. Germline lookup yields CDR1 SGHNT and CDR2 YYREEE (reference sequence). The CDR3 runs to 17 residues. The V gene end was trimmed by 0 bases and the J gene end by 3 bases; junction bases not matched to a gene: 7. CDR3 sequence: CASSLAPGGMANEKLFF. Here the CDR3 DNA reads TGTGCCAGCAGCTTGGCCCCAGGGGGCATGGCTAATGAAAAACTGTTTTTT.

The rearrangement uses TRBV4-3 and TRBJ1-2; D perhaps matches TRBD1 (6 bases). The ends were cut back, 2 bases at V and 4 bases at J, with 14 bases in the middle. The CDR3 has 15 amino acids. Germline loops: CDR1 LGHNA, CDR2 YSLEER. Written as DNA, the CDR3 is TGCGCCAGCAGCCAACTACAGGGCTGGAGCTATGGCTACACCTTC. It encodes CASSQLQGWSYGYTF.

A few counts support this clonotype. V usage is TRBV20-1 and J usage is TRBJ2-7; 11 nucleotides line up with TRBD2. The CDR3 is 14 amino acids. Germline CDR1 DFQATT, CDR2 SNEGSKA (reference sequence). The V and J ends lost 4 bases and 2 bases, in that order; junction bases with no gene match: 4. CDR3 region: CSAITSGGTYEQYF. The CDR3 DNA reads as TGCAGTGCTATAACTAGCGGGGGCACCTACGAGCAGTACTTC.

In this sample, this clonotype turned up a few times. The CDR3 reads CASRQGTGATGELFF. In DNA, the CDR3 is TGTGCCAGCCGCCAGGGGACAGGGGCCACCGGGGAGCTGTTTTTT. The chain carries TRBV12-3 or TRBV12-4 and TRBJ2-2; TRBD1 matches 10 bases. This CDR3 region has 15 residues. V was clipped by 8 bases and J by 4 bases; unmatched bases: 7.

This clonotype was observed a handful of times. The chain recombines TRBV18 with TRBJ2-1, with a possible D match to TRBD2 (5 bases). CDR3 length: 12 residues. CDR1 is KGHSH, CDR2 LQKENI, per germline. V lost 1 base and J lost 9, with 7 bases in between. CDR3 amino acids: CASSPQDFEQFF. CDR3 nucleotide sequence: TGTGCCAGCTCACCACAGGACTTTGAGCAGTTCTTC.

The chain recombines TRBV7-2 with TRBJ1-4; D is uncertain. The V gene lost 1 base and the J gene lost 1 base, with 7 bases spanning the gap. Germline V gives CDR1 SGHTA, CDR2 FQGNSA. This CDR3 has 15 amino acids. CDR3 residues: CASSLEGRTNEKLFF. In DNA, the CDR3 is TGTGCCAGCAGCTTAGAGGGTAGAACTAATGAAAAACTGTTTTTT.

This clonotype has just a few counts. V and J are TRBV12-3 or TRBV12-4 and TRBJ2-1; D not resolved. V was shortened by 2 bases and J by 9 bases, with 14 bases between the two germline ends. This CDR3 comprises 14 residues. The CDR3: CASSLMAVRVEQFF. DNA of the CDR3: TGTGCCAGCAGTTTAATGGCGGTTCGAGTTGAGCAGTTCTTC.

CDR3 sequence (DNA): TGTGCCAGCAGCGCTAGGACAGGGGTCGAGCAGTACTTC. Its translation: CASSARTGVEQYF. The V and J genes are TRBV12-3 or TRBV12-4 and TRBJ2-7; 9 nucleotides align to TRBD1. J was trimmed by 6 bases and V by 6 bases; bases with no gene match: 6. CDR3 length equals 13 residues.

This chain uses TRBV20-1 with TRBJ2-4; D may be TRBD1 or TRBD2 (5 bases each). Germline CDR1 reads DFQATT; CDR2 reads SNEGSKA (reference sequence). Trimming stripped 5 bases from V and 6 bases from J, with 11 bases between. CDR3 size: 12 residues. The CDR3 loop reads CSALGELNIQYF. The CDR3 DNA sequence: TGCAGTGCTCTGGGGGAACTAAACATTCAGTACTTC.